This TCR beta chain was captured by sequencing in a study of blood T cell repertoires in COVID-19. Study overall: Acute and convalescent COVID-19 samples came from the United States, Italy and Spain. T cells, B-cell-depleted T cells, or PBMCs provided the cDNA or gDNA that served as material.

In the original processing: Reference gene primer amplification gave nucleated cell count estimates. Only in-frame clones appear in the TCRdb table, and some are missing; sequencing was by immunoSEQ multiplex PCR. D and trimming were read from the DNA, whereas the V and J calls and clone size are those reported in that table. The data hold some 120,000 clones, with 77% observed a single time. V dropped 4 bases and J dropped 7 bases, with 13 bases sitting between them. Germline CDR1 is SNHLY and CDR2 is FYNNEI. This CDR3 spans 13 amino acids. This sequence originates from a human donor in a cohort sampled during active COVID-19. J is TRBJ2-5 and V is TRBV2, with D tentatively TRBD1 (5 bases). Sample: peripheral blood. CDR3 sequence reads: CASSVDSQGTQYF. DNA of the CDR3: TGTGCCAGCAGTGTCGACTCCCAGGGGACCCAGTACTTC.